Below are 17 T cell receptor beta chains sequenced from a single sample in a study of CD8+CD57+ T cells in acquired aplastic anemia (dated by TCRdb to the late 2010s). The sequencer was an Illumina HiSeq 2000. Genomic DNA served as template for TCR beta VDJ combination and CDR3 sequence profiling. TCRdb's own reprocessing of the public reads used fastp at Q25 and MiXCR and kept productive beta chains. Here each entry gathers all rows of one CDR3 protein and keeps the most common genes and DNA. This sample holds 150,000 to 200,000 distinct CDR3 sequences; 45% to 55% were observed only once. More than 30% of the sample belongs to the ten largest clones. Expansion of CD8+CD57+ cells had been shown by flow cytometry in the patients chosen for sequencing. Material: sorted CD4+, CD8+, or CD8+CD57+ T cells (not recorded which) from PBMCs. These receptors were collected from a human donor with aplastic anemia.

This clonotype occurred many times. The chain combines TRBV7-6 with TRBJ2-2; TRBD1 aligns across 7 bases. V dropped 2 bases and J dropped 1; count of bases not matched to a gene: 13. The CDR3 length is 19 residues. Germline-derived CDR1 and CDR2 are SGHVS and FNYEAQ. The CDR3 DNA reads as TGTGCCAGCAGCTTACCCCTTAAGCAGGGGGATAGGAACACCGGGGAGCTGTTTTTT. The encoded protein is CASSLPLKQGDRNTGELFF.

The chain recombines TRBV19 with TRBJ1-2; D ambiguous. With 3 bases removed from V and 6 bases from J, the gap between germline ends came to 8 bases. The length of the CDR3 is 12 residues. Germline CDR1 and CDR2: LNHDA and SQIVND (reference sequence). In DNA, the CDR3 is TGTGCCAGTAGTATGGTTGAGAATGGCTACACCTTC. It translates to CASSMVENGYTF. Together with reference TRBV19 and TRBJ1-2, the CDR3 gives the full variable domain: DGGITQSPKYLFRKEGQNVTLSCEQNLNHDAMYWYRQDPGQGLRLIYYSQIVNDFQKGDIAEGYSVSREKKESFPLTVTSAQKNPTAFYLCASSMVENGYTFGSGTRLTVV.

This clonotype was seen at least ten times. The V and J genes are TRBV9 and TRBJ1-2, with D tentatively TRBD1 (6 bases). CDR3 length: 14 amino acids. Trimming removed 0 bases at V and 8 bases at J, with 14 bases between. Germline V gene sequence: CDR1 SGDLS, CDR2 YYNGEE. CDR3 sequence reads: CASSVGTGAEGYTF. The CDR3 coding sequence is TGTGCCAGCAGCGTAGGCACGGGGGCAGAAGGCTACACCTTC. Variable domain in full (rest from reference TRBV9 and TRBJ1-2): DSGVTQTPKHLITATGQRVTLRCSPRSGDLSVYWYQQSLDQGLQFLIQYYNGEERAKGNILERFSAQQFPDLHSELNLSSLELGDSALYFCASSVGTGAEGYTFGSGTRLTVV.

The V call is TRBV5-5, the J call TRBJ2-5; D assignment may be TRBD1 or TRBD2 (5 bases each). V lost 1 base and J 1 base, leaving 11 bases between the germline ends. The CDR3 loop spans 15 amino acids. Germline-derived CDR1 and CDR2 are SGHKS and YYEKEE (reference sequence). CDR3 region: CASSLPGTIQETQYF. The CDR3, as DNA: TGTGCCAGCAGCTTGCCAGGGACCATCCAAGAGACCCAGTACTTC.

In its sample, this clonotype was seen once. The chain joins TRBV10-3 to TRBJ2-5; the D call may be TRBD1 or TRBD2 (5 bases each). V was trimmed by 6 bases and J by 9 bases, leaving 20 bases between them. Germline-derived CDR1 and CDR2 are ENHRY and SYGVKD. The CDR3 totals 14 residues. Here the CDR3 reads CAISEGLPGASQYF. In nucleotides, the CDR3 is TGTGCCATCAGCGAGGGGCTACCTGGGGCGTCCCAGTACTTC.

This clonotype was observed many times. The chain links TRBV4-2 to TRBJ2-7, with TRBD2 matching 10 bases. Unmatched junction bases numbered 5, after V lost 4 bases and J lost 2 bases. The CDR3 length is 15 residues. The germline V gene has CDR1 LGHNA and CDR2 YNFKEQ. This CDR3 is CASSLGTSATYEQYF. CDR3 in DNA: TGTGCCAGCAGCCTCGGGACTAGCGCAACCTACGAGCAGTACTTC.

The sample holds one count of this clonotype. The chain links TRBV12-3 or TRBV12-4 to TRBJ2-7; 7 nucleotides match TRBD1. J lost 3 bases, V lost 3 bases, and 5 bases had no gene match. The CDR3 is 14 residues long. CDR3 in amino acids: CASSFTGASYEQYF. CDR3 sequence (DNA): TGTGCCAGCAGTTTCACAGGGGCTAGCTACGAGCAGTACTTC.

Comments on this clonotype: A read error may be the cause here, since a much bigger clone is one base away. V usage is TRBV5-1 and J usage is TRBJ1-2; weak D call: TRBD1 (6 bases). Germline CDR1 and CDR2: SGHRS and YFSETQ. This CDR3 is built from 17 residues. The DNA for the CDR3 is TGCGCCAGCAACTTGTCAGGGGTGGGAGTTTCCACATATGGCTACACCTTC. Translating gives CASNLSGVGVSTYGYTF.

Remarks on this clonotype: A much bigger clone sits one base away, suggesting this may be a read error. The chain couples TRBV10-3 to TRBJ1-2; tentatively, D is TRBD1 (5 bases). This CDR3 is built from 14 residues. Per germline, CDR1 ENHRY and CDR2 SYGVKD. This CDR3 reads CASSFSREMGGYTF. CDR3 in DNA: TGTGCCAGCAGTTTCTCCAGGGAAATGGGCGGCTACACCTTC.

The chain carries TRBV12-3 or TRBV12-4 and TRBJ1-6; D gene unclear. Trimming took off 7 bases at V and 13 bases at J, with 17 bases between the two ends. The CDR3 extends over 13 amino acids. CDR3 sequence reads: CASTPQSEGPLHF. CDR3 nucleotides: TGTGCCAGCACCCCTCAATCGGAGGGCCCCCTCCACTTT.

Details on this clonotype: A read error is possible here, since a much larger clone lies one base away. As the CDR3 is not closed by the conserved phenylalanine or tryptophan, this likely results from a read error. This sequence joins TRBV5-8 and TRBJ2-7; D possibly matches TRBD1 or TRBD2 (5 bases each). CDR3 size: 14 residues. The germline V gene has CDR1 SGHTS and CDR2 YDEGEE. V dropped 9 bases and J dropped 3 bases, with 19 bases sitting between them. The chain's CDR3 is CATAGTGFLYEQYL. The CDR3 DNA is TGTGCCACCGCAGGGACGGGTTTTCTCTACGAGCAGTACCTC.

The CDR3 DNA is TGCAGCGTTGGAGGGACGAGGGCGGGGGAGCAGTACTTC. It translates to CSVGGTRAGEQYF. The chain joins TRBV29-1 to TRBJ2-7, with D maybe TRBD2 (6 bases). The CDR3 loop spans 13 amino acids. Germline V gene data show CDR1 as SQVTM and CDR2 as ANQGSEA. V was cut by 4 bases and J by 7 bases, with 17 bases left in between.

The V gene is TRBV25-1, the J gene TRBJ1-2; possible D gene TRBD1, 5 bases. The germline CDR1 and CDR2 sequences are MGHDK and SYGVNS. The CDR3 consists of 17 residues. Between the trimmed V and J ends, which lost 5 bases and 2 bases, there was a span of 21 bases. CDR3 sequence reads: CASSSLGAGRGNYGYTF. CDR3 nucleotides: TGTGCCAGCAGTTCCCTAGGGGCGGGGCGAGGAAACTATGGCTACACCTTC.

V usage is TRBV19 and J usage is TRBJ1-1; D gene ambiguous. The CDR3 runs to 14 residues. Trimming pared 3 bases from V and 0 bases from J, leaving 8 bases between. Germline CDR1 and CDR2: LNHDA and SQIVND (reference sequence). The CDR3 loop reads CASSIQALNTEAFF. The CDR3 DNA reads TGTGCCAGTAGTATTCAGGCCTTGAACACTGAAGCTTTCTTT.

This chain links TRBV29-1 with TRBJ2-1; 12 bases fit TRBD1. From germline, CDR1 is SQVTM and CDR2 ANQGSEA. The CDR3 covers 14 residues. V shed 6 bases and J 9 bases; nucleotides not matched to a gene: 9. The CDR3 DNA reads TGCAGCGTCGCCGGGACAGGGGGCTCGGCTGAGCAGTTCTTC. Amino acid sequence: CSVAGTGGSAEQFF.

The rearrangement joins TRBV19 to TRBJ1-5; D gene uncertain. V lost 4 bases and J 2 bases, leaving 12 bases between the germline ends. The V gene's germline CDR1 is LNHDA and CDR2 SQIVND (reference sequence). CDR3 size: 15 residues. In DNA form, the CDR3 reads TGTGCCAGTAGTACGCAGGTTGAGGGCAATCAGCCCCAGCATTTT. Amino acid sequence: CASSTQVEGNQPQHF.

This clonotype was counted at least ten times. The V and J genes are TRBV7-9 and TRBJ1-1, with D possibly being TRBD1 (6 bases). CDR1 and CDR2 (germline): SEHNR, FQNEAQ (reference sequence). CDR3 length equals 13 residues. V was trimmed by 2 bases and J by 11 bases, leaving 15 bases between them. CDR3 in amino acids: CASSLKRGAGAFF. The CDR3 DNA sequence: TGTGCCAGCAGCTTAAAACGGGGGGCCGGGGCTTTCTTT. The full variable domain, completed using reference TRBV7-9 and TRBJ1-1, is DTGVSQNPRHKITKRGQNVTFRCDPISEHNRLYWYRQTLGQGPEFLTYFQNEAQLEKSRLLSDRFSAERPKGSFSTLEIQRTEQGDSAMYLCASSLKRGAGAFFGQGTRLTVV.